These 7 T cell receptor beta chains originate from one sample sequenced in a study of T cell repertoires and Cas9 in healthy adults. TCRdb keeps only in-frame clones here, not all; method: immunoSEQ multiplex PCR. In the table there are more than 20,000 clones, around nine tenths of which are singletons. Sequencing input: CD4+ effector T cells (CD127+, CD25-, CD137-, CD154-) from PBMCs; culture status not recorded. These TCRs come from a human donor in good health.

The chain uses TRBV28 and TRBJ1-2, with D maybe TRBD1 (5 bases). Germline-derived CDR1 and CDR2 are MDHEN and SYDVKM. The CDR3 runs to 12 residues. V gave up 2 bases and J gave up 8 bases, with 9 bases separating them. The DNA for the CDR3 is TGTGCCAGCAGTTTAGAGGGGTTGGGCTACACCTTC. It translates to CASSLEGLGYTF.

The V and J genes are TRBV6-6 and TRBJ2-3, with no clear D. CDR1 and CDR2 (germline): MNHNY, SVGAGI (reference sequence). V was pared by 6 bases and J by 5 bases, with 12 bases between. This CDR3 has 13 residues. In DNA form, the CDR3 reads TGTGCCAGCAGCATGACACCGCTAGATACGCAGTATTTT. Protein sequence: CASSMTPLDTQYF.

The V and J genes are TRBV5-1 and TRBJ1-6; 12 bases are shared with TRBD1. With 2 bases clipped from V and 9 bases from J, the junction kept 9 bases outside the gene matches. The germline gives CDR1 SGHRS, CDR2 YFSETQ. The length of the CDR3 is 17 residues. In DNA form, the CDR3 reads TGCGCCAGCAGCTTTAATCCGGGACAGGGGGCTCCTTCACCCCTCCACTTT. The encoded protein is CASSFNPGQGAPSPLHF.

The CDR3 protein is CASSPIGQGRQPQHF. In DNA, the CDR3 is TGTGCCAGCAGCCCAATAGGACAGGGACGTCAGCCCCAGCATTTT. This chain joins TRBV6-5 and TRBJ1-5; 8 positions match TRBD1. The CDR3 length is 15 residues. CDR1 and CDR2 (germline): MNHEY, SVGAGI. V shed 6 bases, J shed 6 bases, and the junction held 10 bases outside the gene matches.

The chain has TRBV27 and TRBJ1-2; D is uncertain. Deletions cut 6 bases from V and 3 bases from J, with 17 bases between. Germline lookup yields CDR1 MNHEY and CDR2 SMNVEV (reference sequence). This CDR3 contains 15 residues. The CDR3 region is CASSDPTKPYYGYTF. The CDR3 nucleotides are TGTGCCAGCAGCGATCCGACCAAGCCGTACTATGGCTACACCTTC.

V gene TRBV14 combines with J gene TRBJ2-5; perhaps D is TRBD1 or TRBD2 (5 bases each). The V end was cut by 4 bases, the J end by 5 bases, with 11 bases between. The germline V gene encodes CDR1 SGHDN and CDR2 FVKESK. The CDR3 consists of 13 residues. CDR3 sequence reads: CASSLWDGETQYF. For the CDR3, the DNA is TGTGCCAGCAGCCTATGGGACGGGGAGACCCAGTACTTC.

This clone was observed once. The chain is built from TRBV4-1 and TRBJ1-6, with D unclear. The CDR3 totals 16 residues. The V and J ends lost 2 bases and 7 bases respectively, with 15 bases between them. Germline CDR1 and CDR2: MGHRA and YSYEKL. Here the CDR3 reads CASSQFLMSENSPLHF. The CDR3 bases are TGCGCCAGCAGCCAATTTCTAATGTCAGAGAATTCACCCCTCCACTTT.